The next 23 T cell receptor beta chains were all read from a single sample in a study of blood T cell repertoires in COVID-19. The repertoire was sequenced with immunoSEQ multiplex PCR; TCRdb's copy has only in-frame clones and lacks some. The table lists about 150,000 clones, 88% of them singletons, with less than 8% in the top ten. Sequencing was done on a sample of PBMCs or T cells enriched from blood (not recorded which). The receptor set was obtained from a woman in her fifties or sixties who had recovered from COVID-19.

The chain has TRBV3-1 (or the pseudogene TRBV3-2) and TRBJ1-6; D gene ambiguous. V was clipped by 4 bases and J by 7 bases, with 14 bases between them. The CDR3 contains 15 residues. Germline lookup yields CDR1 LGHDT and CDR2 YNNKEL (reference sequence). CDR3 residues: CASSRRESPNSPLHF. The CDR3 coding sequence is TGTGCCAGCAGCCGTAGGGAGTCTCCAAATTCACCCCTCCACTTT.

This clone was found once. This chain uses TRBV29-1 with TRBJ2-6; 10 positions agree with TRBD1. The CDR3 is 15 residues long. From germline, CDR1 is SQVTM and CDR2 ANQGSEA. Trimming at V came to 5 bases and at J to 4 bases, leaving 5 bases not matched to a gene. The CDR3 coding sequence is TGCAGCGTTTCCGGGACAGGGGCCGGGGCCAACGTCCTGACTTTC. Its translation: CSVSGTGAGANVLTF. Based on the CDR3 plus reference TRBV29-1 and TRBJ2-6, the full variable domain is SAVISQKPSRDICQRGTSLTIQCQVDSQVTMMFWYRQQPGQSLTLIATANQGSEATYESGFVIDKFPISRPNLTFSTLTVSNMSPEDSSIYLCSVSGTGAGANVLTFGAGSRLTVL.

The gene calls are TRBV11-3 and TRBJ1-4, with a tentative D call TRBD1 (5 bases). Germline lookup yields CDR1 SGHNT and CDR2 YENEEA. This CDR3 is built from 13 residues. Trimming pared 5 bases from V and 7 bases from J, leaving 11 bases between. CDR3: CASSGGHGEKLFF. DNA for the CDR3: TGTGCCAGCAGCGGTGGACACGGTGAAAAACTGTTTTTT.

This sequence joins TRBV6-5 and TRBJ1-2; D might be TRBD1 (6 bases). Trimming left V 6 bases short and J 2 bases short, with 16 bases between. CDR3 length: 15 amino acids. Germline V lookup: CDR1 MNHEY, CDR2 SVGAGI. The CDR3 sequence is CASRRPGTLNYGYTF. The CDR3 DNA reads TGTGCCAGCAGGAGACCCGGGACACTGAACTATGGCTACACCTTC.

The V gene is TRBV25-1, the J gene TRBJ1-1, with D maybe TRBD1 (5 bases). The CDR3 runs 13 residues. V was shortened by 6 bases and J by 5 bases, with 13 bases between the two germline ends. Germline V lookup: CDR1 MGHDK, CDR2 SYGVNS. CDR3 protein: CASSRTGGTEAFF. As DNA, the CDR3 is TGTGCCAGCAGCCGAACAGGCGGTACTGAAGCTTTCTTT. Complete variable domain (other parts from reference TRBV25-1 and TRBJ1-1): EADIYQTPRYLVIGTGKKITLECSQTMGHDKMYWYQQDPGMELHLIHYSYGVNSTEKGDLSSESTVSRIRTEHFPLTLESARPSHTSQYLCASSRTGGTEAFFGQGTRLTVV.

This chain links TRBV6-4 with TRBJ1-1, with D possibly matching TRBD1 (5 bases). V gave up 8 bases and J gave up 1 base, with 14 bases separating them. The CDR3 loop spans 14 amino acids. The germline V gene has CDR1 MRHNA and CDR2 SNTAGT. CDR3 sequence (DNA): TGTGCCAGCCCTCAGGGCTCAGCGAACACTGAAGCTTTCTTT. Protein sequence: CASPQGSANTEAFF.

This clone was picked up one time. This chain joins TRBV9 and TRBJ1-5, with D possibly matching TRBD1 (5 bases). The germline CDR1 and CDR2 sequences are SGDLS and YYNGEE. The V end lost 5 bases, the J end lost 0 bases, and 9 bases lay between the germline ends. This CDR3 region has 14 residues. The CDR3: CASSRTGSNQPQHF. In nucleotides, the CDR3 is TGTGCCAGCAGTCGAACAGGTAGCAATCAGCCCCAGCATTTT. The whole variable domain, remainder taken from reference TRBV9 and TRBJ1-5, is DSGVTQTPKHLITATGQRVTLRCSPRSGDLSVYWYQQSLDQGLQFLIQYYNGEERAKGNILERFSAQQFPDLHSELNLSSLELGDSALYFCASSRTGSNQPQHFGDGTRLSIL.

This clone was counted only a few times. The chain is built from TRBV7-9 and TRBJ2-7; 15 bases map to TRBD2. CDR1 is SEHNR, CDR2 FQNEAQ, per germline (reference sequence). After removal of 5 bases from V and 4 bases from J, the junction contained 12 bases not matched to a gene. The CDR3 runs 18 residues. In DNA, the CDR3 is TGTGCCAGCAGCACCCTCGGGACTAGCGGGGGGAATAAGTACGAGCAGTACTTC. Protein: CASSTLGTSGGNKYEQYF.

This CDR3 is CASKLWGGTDTQYF. The CDR3 nucleotides read TGCGCCAGCAAACTATGGGGGGGCACAGATACGCAGTATTTT. V gene TRBV5-1 combines with J gene TRBJ2-3, with D tentatively TRBD2 (6 bases). The germline CDR1 and CDR2 sequences are SGHRS and YFSETQ. The CDR3 totals 14 residues. Trimming shortened V by 6 bases and J by 1 base, and 12 bases separated the two germline ends.

The chain employs TRBV13 and TRBJ1-5; 10 positions agree with TRBD1. The J segment lost 6 bases and the V segment lost 5 bases, leaving 7 bases of the junction unmatched. The CDR3 consists of 15 residues. CDR1 is PRHDT, CDR2 FYEKMQ, per germline (reference sequence). The CDR3 DNA is TGTGCCAGCAGCAGACGACAGGGGGCAATTCAGCCCCAGCATTTT. It encodes CASSRRQGAIQPQHF. The full variable domain, with the rest looked up from reference TRBV13 and TRBJ1-5, is AAGVIQSPRHLIKEKRETATLKCYPIPRHDTVYWYQQGPGQDPQFLISFYEKMQSDKGSIPDRFSAQQFSDYHSELNMSSLELGDSALYFCASSRRQGAIQPQHFGDGTRLSIL.

The chain carries TRBV4-3 and TRBJ2-7; 10 nucleotides line up with TRBD2. J lost 4 bases, V lost 2 bases, and 11 bases had no gene match. Looked up from germline, CDR1 is LGHNA and CDR2 is YSLEER. The CDR3 sequence is 17 residues long. The CDR3 spells CASSQTSGGAAGYEQYF. CDR3 nucleotides: TGCGCCAGCAGCCAAACAAGCGGGGGGGCCGCGGGATACGAGCAGTACTTC.

This clone occurred once. The genes are TRBV2 and TRBJ1-2; 9 bases match TRBD1. CDR3 length equals 13 residues. Per the germline V gene, CDR1 is SNHLY and CDR2 is FYNNEI. V lost 8 bases to trimming and J lost 7 bases; unmatched junction nucleotides: 8. CDR3 residues: CASLQGARGGYTF. CDR3 bases: TGTGCCAGCTTACAGGGGGCGCGCGGTGGCTACACCTTC.

The rearrangement joins TRBV19 to TRBJ1-2; TRBD1 might be the D (6 bases). The CDR3 totals 17 residues. Trimming took off 4 bases at V and 6 bases at J, with 24 bases between the two ends. CDR1 and CDR2 from the germline V gene are LNHDA and SQIVND (reference sequence). The DNA for the CDR3 is TGTGCCAGTAGTACCCTCCCCCCTCGACAGGCTAAGGATGGCTACACCTTC. It codes for CASSTLPPRQAKDGYTF. Based on the CDR3 plus reference TRBV19 and TRBJ1-2, the full variable domain is DGGITQSPKYLFRKEGQNVTLSCEQNLNHDAMYWYRQDPGQGLRLIYYSQIVNDFQKGDIAEGYSVSREKKESFPLTVTSAQKNPTAFYLCASSTLPPRQAKDGYTFGSGTRLTVV.

This chain connects TRBV7-2 to TRBJ1-5, with TRBD1 matching over 8 bases. The CDR3 extends over 16 amino acids. The V and J ends lost 1 base and 5 bases, in that order; junction bases with no gene match: 7. The germline V gene has CDR1 SGHTA and CDR2 FQGNSA. For the CDR3, the DNA is TGTGCCAGCAGCTTAGGGACAGGGAGGGGATATCAGCCCCAGCATTTT. Its protein is CASSLGTGRGYQPQHF. The variable domain in full, with the rest retrieved from reference TRBV7-2 and TRBJ1-5, is GAGVSQSPSNKVTEKGKDVELRCDPISGHTALYWYRQSLGQGLEFLIYFQGNSAPDKSGLPSDRFSAERTGGSVSTLTIQRTQQEDSAVYLCASSLGTGRGYQPQHFGDGTRLSIL.

The chain joins TRBV2 to TRBJ2-4; 14 nucleotides agree with TRBD2. Losses at the gene ends were 6 bases for V and 5 bases for J; bases not matched to a gene: 6. The CDR3 is made up of 16 amino acids. The V gene's germline CDR1 is SNHLY and CDR2 FYNNEI. This chain's CDR3 is CASRGLAGGLENIQYF. CDR3 coding DNA: TGTGCCAGCAGAGGACTAGCGGGGGGCCTAGAAAACATTCAGTACTTC.

In this sample, this clone turned up a few times. The V and J genes are TRBV5-6 and TRBJ2-2, with D perhaps matching TRBD1 (5 bases). The CDR3 has 16 residues. The germline V gene encodes CDR1 SGHDT and CDR2 YYEEEE. Trimming removed 0 bases at V and 1 base at J, with 10 bases between. This CDR3 is CASSLEVGVNTGELFF. The CDR3 nucleotides are TGTGCCAGCAGCTTGGAAGTAGGGGTGAACACCGGGGAGCTGTTTTTT.

This chain joins TRBV24-1 and TRBJ2-7, with 8 nucleotides matching TRBD1. Germline-derived CDR1 and CDR2 are KGHDR and SFDVKD. V gave up 5 bases and J gave up 10 bases; unmatched junction bases: 6. This CDR3 has 12 residues. CDR3 coding DNA: TGTGCCACCAGTGCCCGGACAGGGCTACAGTACTTC. Its translation: CATSARTGLQYF.

The chain carries TRBV6-5 and TRBJ2-2, with D perhaps TRBD1 (5 bases). The germline V gene encodes CDR1 MNHEY and CDR2 SVGAGI. V lost 3 bases and J lost 4, with 12 bases in between. The CDR3 extends over 15 amino acids. In DNA, the CDR3 is TGTGCCAGCAGTTATAAGGGGTTCTCCACCGGGGAGCTGTTTTTT. Amino acid sequence: CASSYKGFSTGELFF.

The rearrangement links TRBV5-1 to TRBJ1-3; D possibly corresponds to TRBD1 (6 bases). CDR1 SGHRS and CDR2 YFSETQ come from the germline V gene. V lost 0 bases and J 0 bases, leaving 7 bases between the germline ends. The CDR3 is made up of 15 amino acids. CDR3 bases: TGCGCCAGCAGCTTGGTACAGGGCTCTGGAAACACCATATATTTT. It encodes CASSLVQGSGNTIYF.

The V gene is TRBV9, the J gene TRBJ1-4; D is perhaps TRBD1 (6 bases). The V end lost 0 bases, the J end lost 5 bases, and 17 bases lay between the germline ends. Germline V gives CDR1 SGDLS, CDR2 YYNGEE. This CDR3 contains 17 residues. This chain's CDR3 is CASSVADGTMGNEKLFF. For the CDR3, the DNA is TGTGCCAGCAGCGTAGCCGATGGGACAATGGGGAATGAAAAACTGTTTTTT. Looking up the rest from reference TRBV9 and TRBJ1-4 gives the full variable domain: DSGVTQTPKHLITATGQRVTLRCSPRSGDLSVYWYQQSLDQGLQFLIQYYNGEERAKGNILERFSAQQFPDLHSELNLSSLELGDSALYFCASSVADGTMGNEKLFFGSGTQLSVL.

The genes are TRBV5-1 and TRBJ2-1; 9 bases align to TRBD1. The germline CDR1 and CDR2 sequences are SGHRS and YFSETQ. J lost 8 bases, V lost 4 bases, and 7 bases had no gene match. The CDR3 sequence is 14 residues long. The DNA of the CDR3 is TGCGCCAGCAGCGGAGGGACAGGGCGGCATGAGCAGTTCTTC. Protein: CASSGGTGRHEQFF.

This clone occurred once. CDR3 sequence: CASSSTGGSYEQYF. Written as DNA, the CDR3 is TGTGCCAGCAGCTCTACAGGGGGCTCCTACGAGCAGTACTTC. The chain uses TRBV9 and TRBJ2-7; 8 bases line up with TRBD1. The CDR3 runs to 14 residues. J gave up 0 bases and V 4 bases, and 3 bases lay outside the gene matches. CDR1 is SGDLS, CDR2 YYNGEE, per germline.

The rearrangement joins TRBV11-1 to TRBJ1-1; a possible D gene is TRBD1 (6 bases). The germline CDR1 and CDR2 sequences are SGHAT and FQDESV (reference sequence). Trimming took off 2 bases at V and 8 bases at J, with 21 bases between the two ends. There are 16 residues in the CDR3. CDR3 protein: CASSLSRTAGITEAFF. For the CDR3, the DNA is TGTGCCAGCAGCTTATCCAGGACAGCCGGGATTACGGAAGCTTTCTTT. Full variable domain (rest looked up from reference TRBV11-1 and TRBJ1-1): EAEVAQSPRYKITEKSQAVAFWCDPISGHATLYWYRQILGQGPELLVQFQDESVVDDSQLPKDRFSAERLKGVDSTLKIQPAELGDSAMYLCASSLSRTAGITEAFFGQGTRLTVV.